The 24 T cell receptor beta chains in this list originate from one sample, sequenced in a study of blood T cells in healthy people across ages. For the second PCR, which ran for roughly 6 to 12 cycles, a sample-barcoded 5' primer and a J-beta primer mix were used. A single record per CDR3 protein comes from TCRdb applying MiXCR to the 5' RACE reads. Of about 800,000 distinct CDR3 sequences in the sample, 20% to 25% are singletons; the top ten hold approximately 4%. The same sample was also studied in work on T cells of mothers and their children.

Sequencing was performed on blood. The origin of the receptors is a boy aged 5-17 years in good health.

The gene calls are TRBV28 and TRBJ2-7, with 8 bases that match TRBD1. Germline loops: CDR1 MDHEN, CDR2 SYDVKM. The CDR3 spans 14 residues. Trimming took 5 bases from V and 6 from J; bases not matched to a gene: 9. The DNA of the CDR3 is TGTGCCAGCAGTCCACAGGGTGACAGGGGCGAGCAGTACTTC. This codes for CASSPQGDRGEQYF.

The chain is built from TRBV29-1 and TRBJ2-5, with a tentative D call TRBD2 (7 bases). Germline-derived CDR1 and CDR2 are SQVTM and ANQGSEA. Trimming removed 7 bases from V and 4 bases from J, with 16 bases in between. The CDR3 extends over 13 amino acids. CDR3 region: CSAGGGGRETQYF. As DNA, the CDR3 is TGCAGCGCGGGGGGAGGGGGAAGAGAGACCCAGTACTTC.

The table lists this clonotype with a few counts. The rearrangement joins TRBV10-3 to TRBJ2-5; no reliable D call. The V and J ends lost 10 bases and 5 bases respectively, with 17 bases between them. Germline CDR1 and CDR2: ENHRY and SYGVKD. This CDR3 is 13 amino acids long. In DNA form, the CDR3 reads TGTGCCACCCAACGTAGAGCAGAGGAGACCCAGTACTTC. Translation gives CATQRRAEETQYF.

This chain connects TRBV12-3 or TRBV12-4 to TRBJ2-2; D may be TRBD2 (5 bases). V gave up 8 bases and J gave up 4 bases, with 17 bases separating them. CDR3 length: 15 amino acids. The CDR3 bases are TGTGCCAGCCGATCGGGGAATGACGCCACCGGGGAGCTGTTTTTT. Protein product: CASRSGNDATGELFF.

The sample holds a few counts of this clonotype. This chain uses TRBV29-1 with TRBJ2-5, with D possibly matching TRBD2 (6 bases). Germline loops: CDR1 SQVTM, CDR2 ANQGSEA. This CDR3 spans 15 amino acids. V dropped 0 bases and J dropped 2 bases, with 13 bases sitting between them. CDR3 in DNA: TGCAGCGTTGAAGAATTAGCGGAGTTACAAGAGACCCAGTACTTC. It translates to CSVEELAELQETQYF.

This clonotype was seen a few times. The rearrangement links TRBV7-9 to TRBJ2-5; D gene ambiguous. Trimming shortened V by 4 bases and J by 8 bases, and 11 bases separated the two germline ends. Germline V gene lookup returns CDR1 SEHNR and CDR2 FQNEAQ (reference sequence). This CDR3 spans 12 amino acids. This CDR3 reads CASSSAGPTQYF. In nucleotides, the CDR3 is TGTGCCAGCAGCTCGGCTGGGCCTACCCAGTACTTC.

The genes are TRBV5-1 and TRBJ1-2, with unresolved D. From germline, CDR1 is SGHRS and CDR2 YFSETQ. V lost 0 bases, J lost 0 bases, and 12 bases lay in between. The CDR3 loop spans 16 amino acids. The CDR3 nucleotides read TGCGCCAGCAGCTTGGAAGGTTTCGCCGCTAACTATGGCTACACCTTC. Translation: CASSLEGFAANYGYTF.

The J gene is TRBJ2-1, the V gene TRBV19; no definite D call. V was cut by 1 base and J by 3 bases, with 7 bases left in between. The germline V gene has CDR1 LNHDA and CDR2 SQIVND (reference sequence). There are 14 residues in the CDR3. This chain's CDR3 is CASSIGHLYNEQFF. The CDR3 DNA follows: TGTGCCAGTAGTATAGGACACCTCTACAATGAGCAGTTCTTC.

Only a few counts were recorded for this clonotype. The CDR3 sequence is CASSLIGTGVSEKLFF. In nucleotides, the CDR3 is TGTGCCAGCAGCTTAATCGGGACAGGGGTATCTGAAAAACTGTTTTTT. The chain uses TRBV7-9 and TRBJ1-4; TRBD1 matches at 10 bases. CDR1 and CDR2 from the germline V gene are SEHNR and FQNEAQ (reference sequence). The CDR3 spans 16 residues. Trimming at V came to 2 bases and at J to 7 bases, leaving 7 bases not matched to a gene.

This clonotype has only a few counts. The chain links TRBV10-3 to TRBJ2-5; tentative D call: TRBD1 (6 bases). The CDR3 extends over 14 amino acids. CDR1 ENHRY and CDR2 SYGVKD come from the germline V gene. Deletions cut 6 bases from V and 5 bases from J, with 16 bases between. DNA for the CDR3: TGTGCCATCAGCTGGGACACCAGCAGGGAGACCCAGTACTTC. Amino acids: CAISWDTSRETQYF.

In this sample, this clonotype turned up a few times. The chain uses TRBV5-4 and TRBJ2-1; tentative D call: TRBD1 (6 bases). Judging by the DNA end, TRBJ2-5 fits better; the J call may be wrong. This CDR3 contains 15 residues. In germline, CDR1 is SGHNT, CDR2 YYREEE (reference sequence). DNA of the CDR3: TGTGCCAGCAGCTTGCGGGACACAGGTTGGGAGACCCAGTACTTC. It specifies CASSLRDTGWETQYF.

There are a few counts of this clonotype. This rearrangement joins TRBV4-3 to TRBJ1-4; D unclear. From germline, CDR1 is LGHNA and CDR2 YSLEER. Between the trimmed V and J ends, which lost 0 bases and 4 bases, there was a span of 15 bases. The CDR3 has 17 amino acids. The CDR3: CASSQDRWQQFNEKLFF. In DNA, the CDR3 is TGCGCCAGCAGCCAAGATAGGTGGCAACAGTTTAATGAAAAACTGTTTTTT.

The chain combines TRBV7-6 with TRBJ2-2; 7 nucleotides align to TRBD1. With 5 bases clipped from V and 2 bases from J, the junction kept 8 bases outside the gene matches. This CDR3 is built from 16 residues. The germline V gene has CDR1 SGHVS and CDR2 FNYEAQ. The CDR3 here is CASSLGTDYNTGELFF. The CDR3 DNA reads TGTGCCAGCAGCCTAGGGACAGATTATAACACCGGGGAGCTGTTTTTT.

Concerning this clonotype: One end of the junction fails to match germline, which may point to a read error. This chain connects TRBV20-1 to TRBJ1-2; possibly TRBD1 for D (5 bases). The CDR3 is 14 amino acids. The germline V gene encodes CDR1 DFQATT and CDR2 SNEGSKA (reference sequence). CDR3 residues: CSAPGGGTNYSYTF. CDR3 bases: TGCAGTGCCCCTGGGGGGGGAACTAACTATAGCTACACCTTC.

This clonotype has only a few counts. The chain couples TRBV5-5 to TRBJ1-4, with TRBD1 identical over 9 bases. This CDR3 has 14 amino acids. Germline trimming cut 4 bases from V and 6 bases from J; bases unmatched to any gene: 4. Germline V gene data show CDR1 as SGHKS and CDR2 as YYEKEE (reference sequence). CDR3 DNA: TGTGCCAGCAGCCGGACAGGGGCAGATGAAAAACTGTTTTTT. Residues: CASSRTGADEKLFF.

This clonotype was detected a few times. The chain employs TRBV5-1 and TRBJ2-1, with 10 bases aligning to TRBD2. This CDR3 is built from 15 residues. V trimming: 4 bases; J trimming: 8 bases; junction bases outside the gene matches: 9. Germline CDR1 reads SGHRS; CDR2 reads YFSETQ. CDR3 bases: TGCGCCAGCAGCCCCGTCAGCGGGGGGGTAGATGAGCAGTTCTTC. It encodes CASSPVSGGVDEQFF. Drawing the rest from reference TRBV5-1 and TRBJ2-1, the complete variable domain is KAGVTQTPRYLIKTRGQQVTLSCSPISGHRSVSWYQQTPGQGLQFLFEYFSETQRNKGNFPGRFSGRQFSNSRSEMNVSTLELGDSALYLCASSPVSGGVDEQFFGPGTRLTVL.

This chain joins TRBV5-1 and TRBJ2-7; D possibly corresponds to TRBD2 (6 bases). Germline V gene sequence: CDR1 SGHRS, CDR2 YFSETQ. The germline V and J ends were trimmed by 0 bases and 6 bases, with 19 bases remaining between them. This CDR3 has 16 residues. The CDR3, as DNA: TGCGCCAGCAGCTTGGGATCGGAGGGAAGCTATGGCGAGCAGTACTTC. It encodes CASSLGSEGSYGEQYF.

This clonotype came up a few times. The chain has TRBV20-1 and TRBJ2-7, with TRBD2 as a possible D gene (6 bases). Looked up from germline, CDR1 is DFQATT and CDR2 is SNEGSKA (reference sequence). The V end was cut by 0 bases, the J end by 5 bases, with 17 bases between. This CDR3 comprises 15 residues. DNA of the CDR3: TGCAGTGCTAGAGAAGGCCGGGAGCTCCGCCACGAGCAGTACTTC. Translation gives CSAREGRELRHEQYF.

This sequence joins TRBV7-2 and TRBJ1-2; D unresolved. Germline V gene lookup returns CDR1 SGHTA and CDR2 FQGNSA. This CDR3 is 14 amino acids long. V lost 6 bases and J lost 2, with 13 bases in between. The CDR3 region has the DNA TGTGCCAGCAGACAGCCGGGAACCAACTATGGCTACACCTTC. It is translated as CASRQPGTNYGYTF.

This clonotype was counted a few times. One end of the junction varies from germline; a read error may be responsible. This sequence joins TRBV25-1 and TRBJ2-1, with D possibly being TRBD1 (6 bases). The CDR3 covers 15 residues. Germline lookup yields CDR1 MGHDK and CDR2 SYGVNS. The CDR3 region is CASRDIQGYYNEQSF. CDR3 coding DNA: TGTGCCAGCAGGGATATACAGGGATACTACAATGAGCAGTCCTTC.

This chain uses TRBV6-5 with TRBJ2-3; D gene unclear. V was shortened by 0 bases and J by 6 bases, with 10 bases between the two germline ends. In germline, CDR1 is MNHEY, CDR2 SVGAGI. This CDR3 is built from 14 residues. The CDR3 sequence: CASSYSVSADTQYF. CDR3 bases: TGTGCCAGCAGTTACTCCGTGAGCGCGGATACGCAGTATTTT.

This chain joins TRBV27 and TRBJ2-1; 10 bases align to TRBD2. Trimming cost V 7 bases and J 4 bases; bases outside gene matches: 7. The CDR3 spans 15 residues. Germline CDR1 MNHEY, CDR2 SMNVEV (reference sequence). Here the CDR3 DNA reads TGTGCCAGCACCCTAACTAGCGGGAATTACAATGAGCAGTTCTTC. It translates to CASTLTSGNYNEQFF.

The chain links TRBV4-3 to TRBJ2-2; D unresolved. CDR1 is LGHNA and CDR2 is YSLEER in the germline V gene. CDR3 length: 18 residues. V lost 1 base to trimming and J lost 0 bases, with 15 bases between them. The CDR3 DNA reads TGCGCCAGCAGCCAAGCTTTCGAAGGGCACACGAACACCGGGGAGCTGTTTTTT. Residues: CASSQAFEGHTNTGELFF.

This clonotype was observed a handful of times. The chain employs TRBV7-2 and TRBJ2-1, with D maybe TRBD1 (5 bases). Germline CDR1 is SGHTA and CDR2 is FQGNSA. Trimming took off 2 bases at V and 4 bases at J, with 15 bases between the two ends. This CDR3 comprises 16 residues. For the CDR3, the DNA is TGTGCCAGCAGCTTACGTGCGGACAAGGCATACAATGAGCAGTTCTTC. Protein sequence: CASSLRADKAYNEQFF.